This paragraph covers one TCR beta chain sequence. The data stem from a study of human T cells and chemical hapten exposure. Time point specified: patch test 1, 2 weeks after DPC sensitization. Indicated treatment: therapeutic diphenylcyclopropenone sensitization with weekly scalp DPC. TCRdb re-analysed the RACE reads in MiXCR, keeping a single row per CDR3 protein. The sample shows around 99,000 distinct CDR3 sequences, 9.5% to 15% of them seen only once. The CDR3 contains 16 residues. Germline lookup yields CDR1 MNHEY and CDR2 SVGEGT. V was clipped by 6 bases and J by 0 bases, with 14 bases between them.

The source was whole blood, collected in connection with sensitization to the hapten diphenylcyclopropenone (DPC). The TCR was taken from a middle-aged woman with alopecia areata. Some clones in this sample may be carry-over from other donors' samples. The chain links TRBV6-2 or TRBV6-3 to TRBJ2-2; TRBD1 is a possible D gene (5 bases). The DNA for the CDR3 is TGTGCCAGCAGCCGAAAGGGGTACGCGAACACCGGGGAGCTGTTTTTT. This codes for CASSRKGYANTGELFF.